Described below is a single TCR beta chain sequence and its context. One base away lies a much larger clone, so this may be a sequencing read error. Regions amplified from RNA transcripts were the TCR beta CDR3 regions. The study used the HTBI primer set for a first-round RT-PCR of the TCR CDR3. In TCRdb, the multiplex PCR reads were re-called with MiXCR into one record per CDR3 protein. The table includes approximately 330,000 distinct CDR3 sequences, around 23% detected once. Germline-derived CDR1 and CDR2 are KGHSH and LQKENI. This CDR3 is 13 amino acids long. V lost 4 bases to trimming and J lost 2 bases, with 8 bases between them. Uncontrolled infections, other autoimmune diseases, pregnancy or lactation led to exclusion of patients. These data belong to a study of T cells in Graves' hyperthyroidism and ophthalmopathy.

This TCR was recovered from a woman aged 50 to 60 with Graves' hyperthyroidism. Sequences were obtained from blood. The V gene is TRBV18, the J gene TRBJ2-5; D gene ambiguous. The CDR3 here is CASSRTQQETQYF. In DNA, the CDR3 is TGTGCCAGCTCACGGACGCAGCAAGAGACCCAGTACTTC.